This TCR beta chain was captured by sequencing in a study of identical twins. General study results and limits: Abundant beta clonotypes from cord blood bore fewer insertions; memory repertoires lacked this pattern. Potential partial confounding of zero-insertion analyses by invariant MAIT and iNKT cells was noted. Cross-sectional statistics, not tracking of the same donors, supported the conclusions.

Using its own MiXCR run on the 5' RACE reads, TCRdb lists one record per CDR3 protein. The sample contains about 530,000 distinct CDR3 sequences, approximately 16% of which appear only once. A remark on this clonotype: Its cognate antigen is unknown.

This CDR3 contains 14 residues. The junction had 5 bases not matched to a gene; V was cut back by 0 bases and J by 10 bases. Looked up from germline, CDR1 is SGHNT and CDR2 is YYREEE (reference sequence). This sample was also put to use in a study of yellow fever vaccine responses in identical twins.

Source material: CD4+ T cells sorted from blood. The source of this sequence is a woman under 30 in good health. The chain carries TRBV5-4 and TRBJ2-1; 9 bases match TRBD2. CDR3 residues: CASSLGGLALEQFF. CDR3 DNA sequence: TGTGCCAGCAGCTTGGGGGGACTAGCCTTGGAGCAGTTCTTC.